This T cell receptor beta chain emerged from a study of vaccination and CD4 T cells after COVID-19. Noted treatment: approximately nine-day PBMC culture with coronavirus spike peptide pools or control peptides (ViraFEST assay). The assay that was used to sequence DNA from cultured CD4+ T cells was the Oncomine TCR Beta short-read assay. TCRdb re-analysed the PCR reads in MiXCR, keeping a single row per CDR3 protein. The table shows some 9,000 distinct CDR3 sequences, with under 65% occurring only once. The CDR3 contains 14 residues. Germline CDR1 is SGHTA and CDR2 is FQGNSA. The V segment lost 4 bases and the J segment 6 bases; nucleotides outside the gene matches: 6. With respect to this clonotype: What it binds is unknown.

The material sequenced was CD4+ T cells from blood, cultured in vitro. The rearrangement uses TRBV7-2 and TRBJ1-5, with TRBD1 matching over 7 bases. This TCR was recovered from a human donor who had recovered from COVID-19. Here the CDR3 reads CASSSGGTAQPQHF. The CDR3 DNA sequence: TGTGCCAGCAGCTCAGGGGGGACAGCTCAGCCCCAGCATTTT. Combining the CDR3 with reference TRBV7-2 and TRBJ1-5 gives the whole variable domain GAGVSQSPSNKVTEKGKDVELRCDPISGHTALYWYRQSLGQGLEFLIYFQGNSAPDKSGLPSDRFSAERTGGSVSTLTIQRTQQEDSAVYLCASSSGGTAQPQHFGDGTRLSIL.